This T cell receptor beta chain was sequenced in a study of blood T cell repertoires in COVID-19. Study as a whole: There were acute and convalescent COVID-19 samples, and they came from the United States, Italy and Spain. T cells, B-cell-depleted T cells, or PBMCs supplied cDNA or gDNA.

CDR3 length: 17 residues. The germline V gene encodes CDR1 SGHTA and CDR2 FQGNSA. Germline trimming cut 3 bases from V and 4 bases from J; bases unmatched to any gene: 9. The authors' processing: Estimates of nucleated cell counts were drawn from the amplification of reference gene primers. Sequenced by immunoSEQ multiplex PCR; TCRdb stores in-frame clones only, minus some. Clone size and V and J calls were adopted from that table, with D and trimming inferred from the DNA. The table has some 200,000 clones, 82% seen once. Sequences were obtained from peripheral blood. The V call is TRBV7-2, the J call TRBJ2-2; 9 bases agree with TRBD2. This receptor was taken from a woman between 40 and 55 years old with acute or convalescent COVID-19. This chain's CDR3 is CASSLLAGAPATGELFF. Here the CDR3 DNA reads TGTGCCAGCAGCTTGTTAGCGGGAGCCCCGGCCACCGGGGAGCTGTTTTTT.